This T cell receptor beta chain comes out of a study of T-cell memory formation after mild COVID-19. About the research overall: TCR clusters were mostly confined to one donor each.

TCRdb re-called the 5' RACE reads with MiXCR, one entry per CDR3 protein. The sample holds about 400,000 distinct CDR3 sequences, 15% to 20% seen once. Study conclusions and caveats: Whether second-wave clones peaking at day 37 were SARS-CoV-2 specific went unconfirmed. CD8+ contracting clones occupied EMRA, while CD4+ ones occupied mainly CM and EM. Certain responding clones were present in pre-infection memory, suggesting participation of cross-reactive memory.

Losses at the gene ends were 4 bases for V and 3 bases for J; bases not matched to a gene: 7. The CDR3 length is 15 residues. Germline-derived CDR1 and CDR2 are KGHSH and LQKENI. For this clonotype: The antigen is not known.

The sequence came from a man between 18 and 35 years old who had mild COVID-19 (a few samples of this study predate the infection). Cell type and time point are not known. Input material: PBMCs or a T cell subset sorted from them (not recorded which). The rearrangement uses TRBV18 and TRBJ2-5; 8 nucleotides line up with TRBD1. The CDR3 is CASSLFLQGEETQYF. The CDR3 region has the DNA TGTGCCAGCTCACTCTTTCTACAGGGGGAAGAGACCCAGTACTTC.